This T cell receptor (beta chain) was recovered during a study of shared clonotypes between healthy human individuals. Findings and caveats of the study: An expected dependence of interdonor clonotype sharing on sequencing depth was noted.

Repertoires were generated with immunoSEQ multiplex PCR, while TCRdb's copy carries only in-frame clones and drops some. The table lists about 2.5 million clones, 85% to 95% of them singletons. Nashville, Tennessee was home to all donors, who were Caucasian adults. Comment on this clone: Antigen: not known.

Germline CDR1 SNHLY, CDR2 FYNNEI. Trimming pared 6 bases from V and 5 bases from J, leaving 7 bases between. The CDR3 is made up of 11 amino acids. Source material: naive CD4+ T cells from PBMCs. This sample's subset: CD45RA+ positively selected. The origin of this receptor is a young man in good health. Some clones in this sample may be carry-over from other donors' samples. The V gene is TRBV2, the J gene TRBJ1-1; D is unclear. The CDR3 sequence: CASSIKTEAFF. CDR3 bases: TGTGCCAGCAGCATAAAAACTGAAGCTTTCTTT.